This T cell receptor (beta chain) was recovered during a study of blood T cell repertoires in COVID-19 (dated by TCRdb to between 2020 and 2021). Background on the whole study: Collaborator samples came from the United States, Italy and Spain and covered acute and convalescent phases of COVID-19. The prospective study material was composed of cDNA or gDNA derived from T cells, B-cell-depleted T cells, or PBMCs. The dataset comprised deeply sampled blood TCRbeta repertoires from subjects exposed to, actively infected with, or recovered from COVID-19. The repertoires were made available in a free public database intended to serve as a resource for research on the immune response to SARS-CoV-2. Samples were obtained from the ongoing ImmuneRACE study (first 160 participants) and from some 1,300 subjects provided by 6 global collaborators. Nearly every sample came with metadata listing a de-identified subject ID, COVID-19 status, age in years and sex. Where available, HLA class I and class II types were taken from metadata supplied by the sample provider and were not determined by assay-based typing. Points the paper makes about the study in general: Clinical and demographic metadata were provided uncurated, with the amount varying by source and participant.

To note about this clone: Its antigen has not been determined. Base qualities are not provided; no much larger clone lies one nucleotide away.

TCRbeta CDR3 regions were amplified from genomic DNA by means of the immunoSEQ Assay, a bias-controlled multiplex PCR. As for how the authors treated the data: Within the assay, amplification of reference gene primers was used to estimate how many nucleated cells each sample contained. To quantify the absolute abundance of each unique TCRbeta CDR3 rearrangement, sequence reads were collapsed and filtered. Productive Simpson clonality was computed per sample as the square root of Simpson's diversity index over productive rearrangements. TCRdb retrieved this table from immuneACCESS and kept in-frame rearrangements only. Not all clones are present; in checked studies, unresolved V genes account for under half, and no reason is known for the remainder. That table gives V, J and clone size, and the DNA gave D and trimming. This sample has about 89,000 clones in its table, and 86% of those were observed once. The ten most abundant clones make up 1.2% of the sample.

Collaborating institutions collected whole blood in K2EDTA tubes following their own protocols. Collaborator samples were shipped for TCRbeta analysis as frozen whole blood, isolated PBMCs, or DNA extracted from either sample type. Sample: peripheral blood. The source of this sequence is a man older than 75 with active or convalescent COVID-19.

The CDR3 protein sequence reads: CASSEGPSPLHF. In nucleotides, the sequence is TGTGCCAGCAGTGAGGGCCCTTCACCCCTCCACTTT. Recombination connected TRBV6-1 to TRBJ1-6; no D segment can be confidently identified. Based on the germline V gene, the CDR1 and CDR2 sequences are MNHNS and SASEGT. There are 12 amino acids in the CDR3, from cysteine to phenylalanine inclusive. Left in the record is the CDR3 DNA by itself, 36 bases read in frame from the first base. V and J are truncated by 3 bases and 9 bases respectively, leaving an intervening sequence of 6 bases.